This TCR beta chain was found in a study of cytomegalovirus exposure and HLA in healthy donors. Assay: immunoSEQ multiplex PCR; the TCRdb copy retains only in-frame clones and omits some. Here the sample spans about 130,000 clones, 95% to 96% being singletons. V was shortened by 2 bases and J by 4 bases, with 11 bases between the two germline ends. CDR3 size: 14 residues. Per the germline V gene, CDR1 is SNHLY and CDR2 is FYNNEI. Sequencing was performed on PBMCs. The chain employs TRBV2 and TRBJ1-2; D perhaps matches TRBD1 (5 bases). The receptor's source is a man aged 18-30 years in good health and CMV-seronegative. For the CDR3, the DNA is TGTGCCAGCAGTGAACAGGGTACCTTCTATGGCTACACCTTC. This codes for CASSEQGTFYGYTF.